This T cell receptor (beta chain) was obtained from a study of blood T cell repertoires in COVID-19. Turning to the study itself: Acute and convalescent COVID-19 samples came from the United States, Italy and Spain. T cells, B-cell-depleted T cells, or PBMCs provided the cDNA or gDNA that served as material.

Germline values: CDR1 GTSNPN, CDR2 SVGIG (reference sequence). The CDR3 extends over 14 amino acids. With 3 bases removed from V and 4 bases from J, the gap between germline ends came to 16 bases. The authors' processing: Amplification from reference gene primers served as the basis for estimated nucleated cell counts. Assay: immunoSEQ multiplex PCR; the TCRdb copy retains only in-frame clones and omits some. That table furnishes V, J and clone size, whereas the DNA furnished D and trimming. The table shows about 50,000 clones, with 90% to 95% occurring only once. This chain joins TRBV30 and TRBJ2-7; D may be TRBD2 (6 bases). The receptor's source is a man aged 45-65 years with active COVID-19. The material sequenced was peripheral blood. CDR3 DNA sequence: TGTGCCTGGAGCCCGGACCCTGGAGGGTACGAGCAGTACTTC. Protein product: CAWSPDPGGYEQYF.